The sequence of this TCR beta chain was determined in a study of blood T cell repertoires in COVID-19 (TCRdb year 2020). The study in broad terms: Collaborator samples came from the United States, Italy and Spain and covered acute and convalescent phases of COVID-19. The material from the prospective study consisted of cDNA or gDNA derived from T cells, B-cell-depleted T cells, or PBMCs. Deeply sampled blood TCRbeta repertoires from subjects exposed to, actively infected with, or recovered from COVID-19 were included in the dataset. The repertoires were made available in a free public database intended to serve as a resource for research on the immune response to SARS-CoV-2. The samples were drawn from two sources: the first 160 participants of the ongoing ImmuneRACE study, and about 1,300 subjects contributed by 6 global collaborators. Sample metadata almost always included a de-identified subject ID, COVID-19 status, age in years and sex. HLA class I and class II types, where available, came from metadata supplied by the sample provider rather than from assay-based typing. The full study reports these points: The amount of clinical and demographic metadata varied by source and participant and was provided uncurated.

TCRbeta CDR3 regions were amplified from genomic DNA using the immunoSEQ Assay, a bias-controlled multiplex PCR. The study's processing was this. Nucleated cell counts per sample were estimated from amplification of reference gene primers within the assay. To quantify the absolute abundance of each unique TCRbeta CDR3 rearrangement, sequence reads were collapsed and filtered. For each sample, productive Simpson clonality was calculated as the square root of Simpson's diversity index across productive rearrangements. The table comes from immuneACCESS by way of TCRdb, which keeps in-frame sequences with V and J called. Part of the clones is missing from these tables; in studies checked, under half for an unresolved V gene and the rest for unknown reasons. V and J calls and clone size are copied from that table; D and trimming were computed from the DNA. The sample table lists approximately 200,000 clones, 87% of them with a count of one. The ten largest clonotypes hold about 9.3% of the sample.

Inclusive of the bounding cysteine and phenylalanine, the CDR3 is 16 residues long. The read is trimmed to its CDR3 DNA, 48 bases read in frame from base 1. Looking up the germline V gene yields CDR1 SGDLS and CDR2 YYNGEE. Trimmed from V: 0 bases; trimmed from J: 8 bases; junction bases lacking a gene match: 9. Enrolling through a virtual design, the prospective study's participants ranged in age from roughly 18 to 100 years and lived across 24 United States geographic areas. Cohort assignment in the prospective study relied on participant-reported clinical history from a screening survey and a study questionnaire. In the prospective study, mobile phlebotomists collected whole blood, serum and a nasopharyngeal or oropharyngeal swab from each participant. Prospective study participants could optionally give additional blood draws and questionnaires over an approximately 2-month period. Before DNA extraction, prospective study blood samples were shipped either frozen or at room temperature.

Comment on this clone: Its antigen specificity is not known. Per-base quality was not reported, and no clone a single base away is much larger than it.

Source material: PBMCs or T cells enriched from blood (not recorded which). The receptor chain draws on TRBV9 and TRBJ2-3, with 10 central nucleotides matching TRBD2. This clonotype was obtained from a man aged 18 to 30 with acute COVID-19. The DNA sequence follows: TGTGCCAGCAGCGTAGCTGGGACTAGCGAGTCCGCTACGCAGTATTTT. Its protein is CASSVAGTSESATQYF.